This T cell receptor beta chain emerged from a study of molecular identifiers for immune sequencing clone quantification. Findings of the study overall: Investigators reportedly could detect spiked Jurkat TCR RNA from one cell among approximately 1.1 million naive cells. It was shown that clones above 20 RNA copies held over 97% of effector molecules, but under 1% in naive cells.

Naive CD8 T cells were FACS-sorted by CD8+CD4-CCR7+CD45RA+ markers. MiXCR, run by TCRdb on the PCR reads, gives a single entry per CDR3 protein. The sample has hundreds of thousands of distinct CDR3 sequences, roughly 27% seen once. This clonotype was counted many times. Its antigen is still unknown. This CDR3 is built from 16 residues. CDR1 is SGHRS, CDR2 YFSETQ, per germline. V lost 1 base and J lost 0, with 12 bases in between. The V call is TRBV5-1, the J call TRBJ2-3, with TRBD2 as a possible D gene (5 bases). What was sequenced was naive CD8+ T cells from blood, with Jurkat cell RNA spiked in. Indicated subset: FACS-sorted CD8+CD4-CCR7+CD45RA+ naive T cells. The clonotype originates from a human donor in good health. Some libraries in this study had Jurkat cell RNA spiked in. Here the CDR3 DNA reads TGCGCCAGCAGCTTGAGTTCGGGGTCCAGCACAGATACGCAGTATTTT. This sequence encodes CASSLSSGSSTDTQYF.